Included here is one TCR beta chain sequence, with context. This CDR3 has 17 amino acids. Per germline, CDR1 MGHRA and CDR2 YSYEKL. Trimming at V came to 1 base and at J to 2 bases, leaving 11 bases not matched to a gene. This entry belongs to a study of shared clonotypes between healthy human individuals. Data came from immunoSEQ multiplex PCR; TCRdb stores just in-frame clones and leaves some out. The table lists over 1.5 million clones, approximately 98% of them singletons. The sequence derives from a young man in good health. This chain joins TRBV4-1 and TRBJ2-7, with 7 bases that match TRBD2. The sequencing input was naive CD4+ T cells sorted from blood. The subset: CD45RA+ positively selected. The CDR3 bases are TGCGCCAGCAGCCAAGTGCCGGGGAGGGCGGGAGCCTACGAGCAGTACTTC. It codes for CASSQVPGRAGAYEQYF.